This passage covers 25 T cell receptor beta chains from one sample sequenced in a study of radiation and T cells in renal cell carcinoma. Time point reported: baseline pretreatment blood. Regarding treatment: 15 Gy SBRT to primary tumor, nephrectomy 4 weeks later. The method was immunoSEQ multiplex PCR; TCRdb's version includes in-frame clones alone and lacks a portion of them. The sample contains more than 95,000 clones, approximately 80% of which appear only once. The sequences come from blood, collected from a patient whose treatment included radiotherapy and nephrectomy. The source is a woman aged 55-69 years with renal cell carcinoma.

CDR3 protein: CASSGGLSSYNSPLHF. CDR3 nucleotide sequence: TGTGCCAGCAGCGGGGGCCTTAGCTCCTATAATTCACCCCTCCACTTT. The chain is built from TRBV2 and TRBJ1-6, with a possible D match to TRBD1 (6 bases). Germline assignment: CDR1 SNHLY and CDR2 FYNNEI. The CDR3 contains 16 residues. The V gene lost 6 bases and the J gene lost 0 bases, with 12 bases spanning the gap.

The V call is TRBV5-1, the J call TRBJ1-2; D not resolved. Germline V gene data show CDR1 as SGHRS and CDR2 as YFSETQ. The CDR3 runs 13 residues. The ends were cut back, 0 bases at V and 4 bases at J, with 7 bases in the middle. The chain's CDR3 is CASSLEPTYGYTF. CDR3 sequence (DNA): TGCGCCAGCAGCTTGGAGCCAACCTATGGCTACACCTTC.

The genes are TRBV5-8 and TRBJ1-1; D is uncertain. The CDR3 spans 14 residues. The germline CDR1 and CDR2 sequences are SGHTS and YDEGEE. V shed 1 base and J shed 3 bases, with 10 bases lying between them. CDR3 region: CASSLLDRDTEAFF. Here the CDR3 DNA reads TGTGCCAGCAGCTTGTTGGACCGGGACACTGAAGCTTTCTTT.

This rearrangement joins TRBV2 to TRBJ1-3, with D possibly TRBD1 on 5 matching bases. The CDR3 extends over 16 amino acids. Trimming removed 7 bases at V and 0 bases at J, with 16 bases between. CDR1 SNHLY and CDR2 FYNNEI come from the germline V gene. CDR3 sequence reads: CASMEDNWFSGNTIYF. The DNA of the CDR3 is TGTGCCAGCATGGAGGACAACTGGTTCTCTGGAAACACCATATATTTT.

The chain has TRBV4-1 and TRBJ1-2; 8 bases are shared with TRBD1. Losses at the gene ends were 2 bases for V and 1 base for J; bases not matched to a gene: 12. Looked up from germline, CDR1 is MGHRA and CDR2 is YSYEKL. The CDR3 covers 18 residues. CDR3 sequence: CASSQNSAGGLVNYGYTF. As DNA, the CDR3 is TGCGCCAGCAGCCAAAACTCCGCAGGGGGCCTTGTTAACTATGGCTACACCTTC.

This chain uses TRBV5-4 with TRBJ2-2; 14 nucleotides align to TRBD2. With 4 bases clipped from V and 8 bases from J, the junction kept 7 bases outside the gene matches. Germline values: CDR1 SGHNT, CDR2 YYREEE (reference sequence). The CDR3 runs 16 residues. The CDR3, as DNA: TGTGCCAGCAGCAGAGGGACTAGCGGGAGTCTAGGGGAGCTGTTTTTT. Protein product: CASSRGTSGSLGELFF.

V usage is TRBV19 and J usage is TRBJ1-6; 9 nucleotides agree with TRBD1. Germline V gives CDR1 LNHDA, CDR2 SQIVND (reference sequence). The J segment lost 8 bases and the V segment lost 4 bases, leaving 6 bases of the junction unmatched. The CDR3 contains 15 residues. CDR3 sequence reads: CASSTGQGWDSPLHF. For the CDR3, the DNA is TGTGCCAGTAGTACCGGACAGGGGTGGGATTCACCCCTCCACTTT.

The rearrangement joins TRBV6-5 to TRBJ2-7; TRBD1 matches 9 bases. This CDR3 region has 14 residues. The germline V gene has CDR1 MNHEY and CDR2 SVGAGI. The V gene end was trimmed by 5 bases and the J gene end by 7 bases; junction bases not matched to a gene: 9. The CDR3 region is CASSQTTGQGEQYF. The CDR3 coding sequence is TGTGCCAGCAGTCAAACCACGGGACAGGGTGAGCAGTACTTC.

CDR3 bases: TGTGCCAGCAGCCGGGAACAGGGTGAAAAACTGTTTTTT. As protein: CASSREQGEKLFF. This chain joins TRBV11-3 and TRBJ1-4, with a possible D match to TRBD1 (6 bases). There are 13 residues in the CDR3. Germline V CDR1 and CDR2: SGHNT, YENEEA. Trimming took 5 bases from V and 7 from J, leaving 11 bases between them.

CDR3: CASRDLLNEKLFF. The CDR3 DNA follows: TGTGCCAGTCGGGACCTTTTAAATGAAAAACTGTTTTTT. This chain connects TRBV19 to TRBJ1-4; a weak D match, TRBD1 (5 bases). V lost 8 bases and J lost 5, with 12 bases in between. The CDR3 consists of 13 residues. Germline V gene lookup returns CDR1 LNHDA and CDR2 SQIVND (reference sequence).

The CDR3 reads CASSINKYTEAFF. In DNA, the CDR3 is TGTGCCAGTAGTATAAATAAATACACTGAAGCTTTCTTT. V and J are TRBV19 and TRBJ1-1, with no clear D. V lost 2 bases, J lost 3 bases, and 7 bases lay in between. CDR3 length equals 13 residues. Germline CDR1 and CDR2: LNHDA and SQIVND (reference sequence).

This chain joins TRBV29-1 and TRBJ1-2; D may be TRBD1 (6 bases). CDR1 is SQVTM, CDR2 ANQGSEA, per germline. CDR3 size: 12 residues. V was cut by 7 bases and J by 4 bases, with 13 bases left in between. The CDR3 here is CSEGQSSYGYTF. CDR3 DNA sequence: TGCAGCGAAGGACAGTCTTCCTATGGCTACACCTTC. Complete variable domain (other parts from reference TRBV29-1 and TRBJ1-2): SAVISQKPSRDICQRGTSLTIQCQVDSQVTMMFWYRQQPGQSLTLIATANQGSEATYESGFVIDKFPISRPNLTFSTLTVSNMSPEDSSIYLCSEGQSSYGYTFGSGTRLTVV.

V gene TRBV5-4 combines with J gene TRBJ1-2, with D hard to call. V was pared by 6 bases and J by 8 bases, with 11 bases between. Germline CDR1 is SGHNT and CDR2 is YYREEE (reference sequence). This CDR3 has 11 residues. CDR3 protein: CASTGRSGYTF. The CDR3 region has the DNA TGTGCCAGCACCGGCCGTTCGGGCTACACCTTC. Combining the CDR3 with reference TRBV5-4 and TRBJ1-2 gives the whole variable domain ETGVTQSPTHLIKTRGQQVTLRCSSQSGHNTVSWYQQALGQGPQFIFQYYREEENGRGNFPPRFSGLQFPNYSSELNVNALELDDSALYLCASTGRSGYTFGSGTRLTVV.

The V gene is TRBV9, the J gene TRBJ1-3, with 7 bases lining up with TRBD1. The germline CDR1 and CDR2 sequences are SGDLS and YYNGEE. J was trimmed by 2 bases and V by 5 bases; bases with no gene match: 13. This CDR3 has 17 residues. The CDR3 region is CASRDELRGNTGNTIYF. The CDR3 coding sequence is TGTGCCAGCAGGGACGAACTCAGGGGGAACACTGGAAACACCATATATTTT.

The chain has TRBV7-2 and TRBJ2-7, with 8 bases matching TRBD1. Germline V gives CDR1 SGHTA, CDR2 FQGNSA. J gave up 7 bases and V 4 bases, and 12 bases lay outside the gene matches. This CDR3 spans 15 amino acids. The CDR3 DNA follows: TGTGCCAGCAGCTCTGGACAGGGCTCGTGGGAAGAGCAGTACTTC. Translation: CASSSGQGSWEEQYF.

This clone was counted a single time. The chain joins TRBV27 to TRBJ2-7, with 7 positions matching TRBD1. V was clipped by 5 bases and J by 7 bases; unmatched bases: 11. This CDR3 has 14 amino acids. Per the germline V gene, CDR1 is MNHEY and CDR2 is SMNVEV (reference sequence). Written as DNA, the CDR3 is TGTGCCAGCAGTCTCTCAACAGGGGCTGGGGAGCAGTACTTC. This encodes CASSLSTGAGEQYF.

This chain joins TRBV11-3 and TRBJ2-7; D unresolved. The CDR3 is made up of 14 amino acids. V was pared by 1 base and J by 5 bases, with 12 bases between. CDR1 SGHNT and CDR2 YENEEA come from the germline V gene. CDR3 amino acids: CASSLGHPPDEQYF. CDR3 coding DNA: TGTGCCAGCAGCTTAGGGCACCCGCCGGACGAGCAGTACTTC. Full variable domain (missing parts from reference TRBV11-3 and TRBJ2-7): EAGVVQSPRYKIIEKKQPVAFWCNPISGHNTLYWYLQNLGQGPELLIRYENEEAVDDSQLPKDRFSAERLKGVDSTLKIQPAELGDSAVYLCASSLGHPPDEQYFGPGTRLTVT.

J is TRBJ2-1 and V is TRBV7-8, with D possibly being TRBD2 (6 bases). Germline-derived CDR1 and CDR2 are SGHVS and FQNEAQ. Deletions cut 5 bases from V and 0 bases from J, with 11 bases between. CDR3 length: 15 residues. The CDR3 protein is CASSPDSGSYNEQFF. The CDR3 bases are TGTGCCAGCAGCCCGGATAGCGGCTCCTACAATGAGCAGTTCTTC.

V is TRBV29-1 and J is TRBJ2-2; 12 bases match TRBD1. Unmatched junction bases numbered 2, after V lost 6 bases and J lost 3 bases. The CDR3 sequence is 14 residues long. CDR1 and CDR2 (germline): SQVTM, ANQGSEA. The chain's CDR3 is CSVGTGGDTGELFF. The DNA for the CDR3 is TGCAGCGTCGGGACAGGGGGCGACACCGGGGAGCTGTTTTTT.

The chain combines TRBV18 with TRBJ2-5; 7 bases line up with TRBD1. From germline, CDR1 is KGHSH and CDR2 LQKENI. With 3 bases clipped from V and 5 bases from J, the junction kept 6 bases outside the gene matches. The CDR3 is made up of 14 amino acids. CDR3 DNA: TGTGCCAGCTCACCTCGGGACAGCCAGGAGACCCAGTACTTC. This translates into CASSPRDSQETQYF.

The chain combines TRBV28 with TRBJ1-1, with D perhaps matching TRBD1 (5 bases). CDR1 and CDR2 (germline): MDHEN, SYDVKM. CDR3 length equals 15 residues. Trimming stripped 2 bases from V and 0 bases from J, with 10 bases between. The DNA for the CDR3 is TGTGCCAGCAGTTTAACAGGAGTGATGAACACTGAAGCTTTCTTT. Its protein product is CASSLTGVMNTEAFF.

The count of this clone is one. CDR3 residues: CASSVGGMGYEQFF. The CDR3 DNA reads as TGTGCCAGCAGTGTCGGGGGCATGGGATATGAGCAGTTCTTC. The V gene is TRBV25-1, the J gene TRBJ2-1; TRBD1 or TRBD2 may be the D gene (6 bases each). Trimming cost V 4 bases and J 8 bases, with 15 bases left between them. Germline V CDR1 and CDR2: MGHDK, SYGVNS. The CDR3 is made up of 14 amino acids.

The chain is built from TRBV5-5 and TRBJ1-1; tentatively, D is TRBD1 (6 bases). This CDR3 spans 14 amino acids. CDR1 SGHKS and CDR2 YYEKEE come from the germline V gene (reference sequence). Trimming took 0 bases from V and 5 from J, leaving 11 bases between them. For the CDR3, the DNA is TGTGCCAGCAGCTTGGCAGGGGAATATACTGAAGCTTTCTTT. It is translated as CASSLAGEYTEAFF.

The rearrangement uses TRBV30 and TRBJ2-7; D unresolved. V gave up 4 bases and J gave up 0 bases, with 13 bases separating them. Germline CDR1 GTSNPN, CDR2 SVGIG (reference sequence). The CDR3 sequence is 14 residues long. DNA of the CDR3: TGTGCCTGGACAAGCAAGTACTTCTCCTACGAGCAGTACTTC. Amino acid sequence: CAWTSKYFSYEQYF.

This clone was detected only a few times. The rearrangement joins TRBV5-1 to TRBJ1-1; D remains unclear. V gave up 0 bases and J gave up 0 bases, with 9 bases separating them. Germline V lookup: CDR1 SGHRS, CDR2 YFSETQ. The CDR3 loop spans 15 amino acids. The CDR3 DNA reads TGCGCCAGCAGCTTGGTTGGCTCGATGAACACTGAAGCTTTCTTT. Its translation is CASSLVGSMNTEAFF.